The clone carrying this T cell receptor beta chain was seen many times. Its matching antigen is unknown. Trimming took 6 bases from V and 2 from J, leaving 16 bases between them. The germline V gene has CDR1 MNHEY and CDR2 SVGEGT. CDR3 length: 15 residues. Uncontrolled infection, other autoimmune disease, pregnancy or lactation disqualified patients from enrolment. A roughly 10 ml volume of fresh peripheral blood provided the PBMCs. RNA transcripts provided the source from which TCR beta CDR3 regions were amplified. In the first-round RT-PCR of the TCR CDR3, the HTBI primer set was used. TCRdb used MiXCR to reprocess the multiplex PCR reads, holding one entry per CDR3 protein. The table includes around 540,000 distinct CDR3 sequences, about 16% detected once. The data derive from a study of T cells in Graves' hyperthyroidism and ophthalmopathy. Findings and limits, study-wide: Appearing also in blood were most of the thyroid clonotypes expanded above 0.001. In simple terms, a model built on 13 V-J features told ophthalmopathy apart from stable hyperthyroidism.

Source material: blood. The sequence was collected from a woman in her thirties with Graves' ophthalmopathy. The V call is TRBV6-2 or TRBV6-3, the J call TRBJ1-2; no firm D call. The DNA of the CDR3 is TGTGCCAGCAGCTCCCTGGATGGTGAAAACTATGGCTACACCTTC. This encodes CASSSLDGENYGYTF.